These 22 T cell receptor beta chains were sequenced from one sample in a study of shared clonotypes between healthy human individuals. Libraries were prepared by immunoSEQ multiplex PCR; TCRdb keeps only in-frame clonotypes and omits some of them. The profile covers about 2.1 million clones, with 93% appearing a single time and 1.7% taken by the ten largest. The naive CD8 fraction comprised CD45RO-negative cells positively selected for CCR7 and excluded terminally differentiated effector memory CD45RA+ cells. The sample was naive CD8+ T cells from PBMCs. These receptors originate from a man between 18 and 29 years old in good health. Some clones in this sample may be carry-over from other donors' samples.

The CDR3, as DNA: TGTGCCACCAGCAGAGATCAGGGCGGAAACTATGGCTACACCTTC. It translates to CATSRDQGGNYGYTF. This sequence joins TRBV15 and TRBJ1-2, with D tentatively TRBD1 (5 bases). Germline lookup yields CDR1 LNHNV and CDR2 YYDKDF (reference sequence). The V end was cut by 0 bases, the J end by 2 bases, with 10 bases between. The CDR3 length is 15 residues.

The chain recombines TRBV14 with TRBJ2-7; 9 bases match TRBD2. The length of the CDR3 is 14 residues. The germline gives CDR1 SGHDN, CDR2 FVKESK. The trim removed 4 bases at V and 6 bases at J, leaving 7 bases unmatched. CDR3 in DNA: TGTGCCAGCAGCCGTATCGGACTAGCGACCGAGCAGTACTTC. As protein: CASSRIGLATEQYF.

The rearrangement joins TRBV7-9 to TRBJ2-7; TRBD2 is a possible D gene (5 bases). V lost 5 bases, J lost 2 bases, and 16 bases lay in between. This CDR3 has 15 residues. Germline V gene lookup returns CDR1 SEHNR and CDR2 FQNEAQ (reference sequence). The CDR3 here is CASSPKDSFTYEQYF. The CDR3 region has the DNA TGTGCCAGCAGCCCCAAGGACTCGTTCACCTACGAGCAGTACTTC.

This clone was counted a few times. The chain joins TRBV2 to TRBJ1-2; a weak D match, TRBD1 (5 bases). Trimming removed 8 bases from V and 3 bases from J, with 16 bases in between. The CDR3 is made up of 14 amino acids. Germline assignment: CDR1 SNHLY and CDR2 FYNNEI. The CDR3 DNA sequence: TGTGCCAGCCGGCCCAGGGTGATTGACTATGGCTACACCTTC. Its protein product is CASRPRVIDYGYTF. The full variable domain, with the rest looked up from reference TRBV2 and TRBJ1-2, is EPEVTQTPSHQVTQMGQEVILRCVPISNHLYFYWYRQILGQKVEFLVSFYNNEISEKSEIFDDQFSVERPDGSNFTLKIRSTKLEDSAMYFCASRPRVIDYGYTFGSGTRLTVV.

The J gene is TRBJ1-5, the V gene TRBV6-6, with a tentative D call TRBD1 (5 bases). Looked up from germline, CDR1 is MNHNY and CDR2 is SVGAGI (reference sequence). This CDR3 contains 15 residues. The V gene lost 2 bases and the J gene lost 4 bases, with 12 bases spanning the gap. This chain's CDR3 is CASSYIDSSNQPQHF. CDR3 coding DNA: TGTGCCAGCAGTTACATCGACAGCTCAAATCAGCCCCAGCATTTT.

The chain is built from TRBV11-2 and TRBJ2-1, with 10 bases aligning to TRBD2. The CDR3 spans 15 residues. J was trimmed by 4 bases and V by 5 bases; bases with no gene match: 5. The germline V gene has CDR1 SGHAT and CDR2 FQNNGV. The CDR3 protein is CASSPGTSVYNEQFF. CDR3 DNA: TGTGCCAGCAGCCCTGGGACTAGCGTTTACAATGAGCAGTTCTTC.

This chain links TRBV7-9 with TRBJ2-1; TRBD1 agrees at 10 bases. Looked up from germline, CDR1 is SEHNR and CDR2 is FQNEAQ (reference sequence). Trimming took 4 bases from V and 5 from J; bases not matched to a gene: 8. This CDR3 spans 16 amino acids. In nucleotides, the CDR3 is TGTGCCAGCAGCTCAGCCGGGACAGGGGATCACAATGAGCAGTTCTTC. Translated: CASSSAGTGDHNEQFF.

CDR3 sequence: CASSDWRGFPSEQYF. The DNA for the CDR3 is TGTGCCAGCAGTGATTGGAGGGGGTTTCCGAGCGAGCAGTACTTC. This chain connects TRBV6-1 to TRBJ2-7; D could derive from TRBD1 or TRBD2 (6 bases each). CDR3 length equals 15 residues. V was pared by 3 bases and J by 6 bases, with 18 bases between. Germline V lookup: CDR1 MNHNS, CDR2 SASEGT.

The genes are TRBV27 and TRBJ1-2; TRBD1 is a possible D gene (5 bases). This CDR3 region has 15 residues. Trimming took 9 bases from V and 5 from J, leaving 22 bases between them. Germline V gives CDR1 MNHEY, CDR2 SMNVEV (reference sequence). The CDR3 sequence: CASKQDTGSAYGYTF. The CDR3 DNA sequence: TGTGCCAGTAAACAGGATACAGGATCGGCTTATGGCTACACCTTC.

This rearrangement joins TRBV11-3 to TRBJ2-1, with D perhaps matching TRBD2 (5 bases). The CDR3 covers 16 residues. The ends were cut back, 5 bases at V and 0 bases at J, with 14 bases in the middle. The germline CDR1 and CDR2 sequences are SGHNT and YENEEA. In nucleotides, the CDR3 is TGTGCCAGCAGCCCAAAGAGCGGTAGCTCCTACAATGAGCAGTTCTTC. Its protein product is CASSPKSGSSYNEQFF.

V is TRBV19 and J is TRBJ2-6; 7 positions agree with TRBD1. CDR3 length equals 18 residues. Germline CDR1 reads LNHDA; CDR2 reads SQIVND (reference sequence). Unmatched junction bases numbered 9, after V lost 0 bases and J lost 4 bases. CDR3 bases: TGTGCCAGTAGTATAGATCGAGGGGGCCGGATCGGGGCCAACGTCCTGACTTTC. Translated: CASSIDRGGRIGANVLTF.

The chain employs TRBV28 and TRBJ2-7; a possible D gene is TRBD2 (6 bases). Germline V gene lookup returns CDR1 MDHEN and CDR2 SYDVKM. V lost 6 bases to trimming and J lost 2 bases, with 14 bases between them. The length of the CDR3 is 14 residues. CDR3 nucleotide sequence: TGTGCCAGCAGCCGCCGGGACTTACCCTACGAGCAGTACTTC. This encodes CASSRRDLPYEQYF.

This clone was seen only once. The J gene is TRBJ2-5, the V gene TRBV28; D tentatively fits TRBD1 or TRBD2 (5 bases each). Trimming removed 6 bases from V and 5 bases from J, with 19 bases in between. Germline CDR1 and CDR2: MDHEN and SYDVKM. This CDR3 is 15 amino acids long. CDR3 nucleotides: TGTGCCAGCAGCCCCCTAGGGCAGGGAGAGGAGACCCAGTACTTC. Translated, it gives CASSPLGQGEETQYF.

The chain joins TRBV27 to TRBJ2-1; 8 positions agree with TRBD1. Germline-derived CDR1 and CDR2 are MNHEY and SMNVEV (reference sequence). V lost 5 bases to trimming and J lost 2 bases; unmatched junction nucleotides: 5. The CDR3 spans 15 residues. CDR3 loop: CASSLRGPAYNEQFF. Here the CDR3 DNA reads TGTGCCAGCAGTCTCAGGGGGCCTGCCTACAATGAGCAGTTCTTC.

This clone was counted a single time. This rearrangement joins TRBV5-6 to TRBJ2-7; TRBD2 matches 7 bases. Germline trimming cut 5 bases from V and 3 bases from J; bases unmatched to any gene: 11. This CDR3 has 15 residues. Germline V lookup: CDR1 SGHDT, CDR2 YYEEEE. Here the CDR3 reads CASSWQAGFYYEQYF. Written as DNA, the CDR3 is TGTGCCAGCAGTTGGCAAGCGGGATTCTACTACGAGCAGTACTTC.

The chain has TRBV10-3 and TRBJ1-1, with a tentative D call TRBD1 (5 bases). The germline CDR1 and CDR2 sequences are ENHRY and SYGVKD. V was shortened by 7 bases and J by 1 base, with 13 bases between the two germline ends. The CDR3 consists of 14 residues. In nucleotides, the CDR3 is TGTGCCATCACTACCAACGGGGGGAACACTGAAGCTTTCTTT. Its translation is CAITTNGGNTEAFF.

This chain joins TRBV10-2 and TRBJ2-3; 11 positions agree with TRBD1. This CDR3 comprises 15 residues. Germline trimming cut 2 bases from V and 6 bases from J; bases unmatched to any gene: 4. Germline V gene sequence: CDR1 WSHSY, CDR2 SAAADI. As DNA, the CDR3 is TGCGCCAGCAGTGAGGGACAGGGGGCGGCTGATACGCAGTATTTT. This encodes CASSEGQGAADTQYF.

With regard to this clone: Different DNA sequences within this sample yield the same CDR3. The gene calls are TRBV9 and TRBJ2-7, with no clear D. The germline V gene has CDR1 SGDLS and CDR2 YYNGEE. CDR3 size: 14 residues. The germline V and J ends were trimmed by 0 bases and 2 bases, with 9 bases remaining between them. CDR3: CASSVVPGTYEQYF. Written as DNA, the CDR3 is TGTGCCAGCAGCGTAGTCCCGGGCACCTACGAGCAGTACTTC.

The V call is TRBV4-3, the J call TRBJ2-2, with a tentative D call TRBD1 (5 bases). Trimming shortened V by 6 bases and J by 6 bases, and 5 bases separated the two germline ends. The V gene's germline CDR1 is LGHNA and CDR2 YSLEER. The CDR3 totals 11 residues. The DNA of the CDR3 is TGCGCCAGCAGAGGGGCCGGGGAGCTGTTTTTT. The encoded protein is CASRGAGELFF.

V is TRBV30 and J is TRBJ2-3; maybe TRBD2 (7 bases). Germline values: CDR1 GTSNPN, CDR2 SVGIG (reference sequence). CDR3 length: 14 residues. V was trimmed by 8 bases and J by 0 bases, leaving 15 bases between them. CDR3 in DNA: TGTGCCCAAAAGCGGGGACATAGCACAGATACGCAGTATTTT. Translating gives CAQKRGHSTDTQYF.

The rearrangement joins TRBV7-9 to TRBJ1-3; a weak D match, TRBD1 (5 bases). The CDR3 is made up of 16 amino acids. Germline V gene data show CDR1 as SEHNR and CDR2 as FQNEAQ (reference sequence). Trimming took off 5 bases at V and 9 bases at J, with 23 bases between the two ends. The CDR3 sequence: CASSILSGPGKGTIYF. The CDR3 DNA reads TGTGCCAGCAGCATTTTATCGGGACCTGGGAAGGGCACCATATATTTT.

This clone was seen a single time. The chain uses TRBV10-3 and TRBJ2-1; D may be TRBD2 (5 bases). V lost 10 bases and J 6 bases, leaving 13 bases between the germline ends. Looked up from germline, CDR1 is ENHRY and CDR2 is SYGVKD. There are 12 residues in the CDR3. CDR3 region: CATNTGSNEQFF. CDR3 bases: TGTGCCACCAACACTGGGAGCAATGAGCAGTTCTTC.